The 10 T cell receptor beta chains in this list originate from one sample, sequenced in a study of blood T cell repertoires in COVID-19. Libraries were prepared by immunoSEQ multiplex PCR; TCRdb keeps only in-frame clonotypes and omits some of them. The sample lists 180,000 or so clones; 86% were seen once. Input material: peripheral blood. These TCRs come from a woman aged 30 to 39 with active or convalescent COVID-19.

The chain uses TRBV14 and TRBJ2-3; TRBD2 matches at 8 bases. The CDR3 is 19 residues long. Germline assignment: CDR1 SGHDN and CDR2 FVKESK. J gave up 0 bases and V 1 base, and 12 bases lay outside the gene matches. The CDR3 loop reads CASSQVGDAGGPSTDTQYF. Here the CDR3 DNA reads TGTGCCAGCAGCCAAGTTGGTGACGCGGGGGGCCCAAGCACAGATACGCAGTATTTT.

V usage is TRBV6-6 and J usage is TRBJ2-7; tentatively, D is TRBD2 (6 bases). Between the trimmed V and J ends, which lost 5 bases and 1 base, there was a span of 15 bases. The CDR3 covers 15 residues. Germline V gives CDR1 MNHNY, CDR2 SVGAGI (reference sequence). DNA of the CDR3: TGTGCCAGCAGTCCCCCCGGCGGGGAATCCTACGAGCAGTACTTC. This translates into CASSPPGGESYEQYF.

J is TRBJ2-3 and V is TRBV18; no clear D gene. Deletions cut 2 bases from V and 1 base from J, with 4 bases between. CDR3 length: 13 amino acids. CDR1 and CDR2 from the germline V gene are KGHSH and LQKENI. The CDR3, as DNA: TGTGCCAGCTCACCAGAGGGCACAGATACGCAGTATTTT. The encoded protein is CASSPEGTDTQYF.

J is TRBJ1-4 and V is TRBV9; D is possibly TRBD1 (5 bases). Germline CDR1 and CDR2: SGDLS and YYNGEE. The CDR3 contains 14 residues. V was trimmed by 5 bases and J by 5 bases, leaving 13 bases between them. For the CDR3, the DNA is TGTGCCAGCAGTATGACAGCGGGAAATGAAAAACTGTTTTTT. Amino acid sequence: CASSMTAGNEKLFF.

This clone was counted once. V is TRBV30 and J is TRBJ1-2; weak D call: TRBD1 (5 bases). V lost 3 bases, J lost 5 bases, and 7 bases lay in between. CDR1 and CDR2 from the germline V gene are GTSNPN and SVGIG (reference sequence). The CDR3 is made up of 11 amino acids. The CDR3: CAWRRQYGYTF. The DNA for the CDR3 is TGTGCCTGGAGAAGACAGTATGGCTACACCTTC.

The chain couples TRBV27 to TRBJ1-2; D is perhaps TRBD1 (6 bases). Germline values: CDR1 MNHEY, CDR2 SMNVEV (reference sequence). V lost 5 bases, J lost 6 bases, and 16 bases lay in between. This CDR3 has 14 residues. CDR3 region: CASSPIQGRNGYTF. The CDR3 nucleotides are TGTGCCAGCAGTCCAATACAGGGAAGAAATGGCTACACCTTC.

This chain links TRBV2 with TRBJ1-5; D ambiguous. Germline assignment: CDR1 SNHLY and CDR2 FYNNEI. The CDR3 length is 14 residues. The V and J ends lost 2 bases and 3 bases respectively, with 8 bases between them. The CDR3 region is CASSEQAFNQPQHF. The CDR3 nucleotides are TGTGCCAGCAGTGAACAGGCATTCAATCAGCCCCAGCATTTT.

The CDR3 loop is CASRLVPGELFF. The CDR3 DNA is TGTGCCAGCAGACTAGTTCCCGGGGAGCTGTTTTTT. The rearrangement uses TRBV28 and TRBJ2-2, with D possibly matching TRBD2 (5 bases). Germline assignment: CDR1 MDHEN and CDR2 SYDVKM. The CDR3 has 12 residues. Trimming stripped 6 bases from V and 6 bases from J, with 8 bases between.

V gene TRBV30 combines with J gene TRBJ1-5; D gene uncertain. The CDR3 is 13 residues long. Trimming took 2 bases from V and 5 from J, leaving 10 bases between them. Germline CDR1 is GTSNPN and CDR2 is SVGIG (reference sequence). This chain's CDR3 is CAWSSRSDQPQHF. CDR3 DNA: TGTGCCTGGAGTTCCAGATCAGATCAGCCCCAGCATTTT.

The chain couples TRBV29-1 to TRBJ2-2, with a weak D call TRBD2 (5 bases). The CDR3 runs 12 residues. The ends were cut back, 7 bases at V and 4 bases at J, with 10 bases in the middle. Looked up from germline, CDR1 is SQVTM and CDR2 is ANQGSEA. CDR3 protein: CSGEGATGELFF. CDR3 DNA sequence: TGCAGCGGTGAGGGAGCCACCGGGGAGCTGTTTTTT.